The 25 T cell receptor beta chains listed next were all sequenced from one sample in a study of early T cells in non-severe SARS-CoV-2 infection. Each CDR3 protein is one row after TCRdb ran MiXCR on the 5' RACE reads. Of just over 70,000 distinct CDR3 sequences listed, about an eighth are singletons. Sample: whole blood. The receptors come from an adult who was a healthcare worker with PCR-confirmed SARS-CoV-2 infection or an uninfected control (not recorded which).

This clonotype was counted at least ten times. Its ends do not fully match the called genes, so a read error is possible. The chain employs TRBV11-2 and TRBJ2-7; D might be TRBD2 (5 bases). The CDR3 is made up of 14 amino acids. In germline, CDR1 is SGHAT, CDR2 FQNNGV. The DNA for the CDR3 is TGTGCCAGCAGATTAGACGGACTGATCTACGAGCAGTACTTC. This codes for CASRLDGLIYEQYF.

This clonotype was found many times. The V gene is TRBV6-5, the J gene TRBJ2-5, with 7 nucleotides matching TRBD2. The CDR3 contains 17 residues. With 0 bases clipped from V and 5 bases from J, the junction kept 12 bases outside the gene matches. Germline V gene data show CDR1 as MNHEY and CDR2 as SVGAGI. The CDR3 sequence: CASSYSTPGGGKETQYF. The CDR3, as DNA: TGTGCCAGCAGTTACTCGACTCCGGGCGGGGGAAAGGAGACCCAGTACTTC.

This clonotype was counted many times. The chain is built from TRBV12-3 or TRBV12-4 and TRBJ2-4; 11 bases line up with TRBD1. This CDR3 comprises 22 residues. The V and J ends lost 4 bases and 0 bases, in that order; junction bases with no gene match: 20. The CDR3 DNA is TGTGCCAGCAGTTCTCGGGACAGGGGGATAATAGCCCGACACCAAGCCAAAAACATTCAGTACTTC. This encodes CASSSRDRGIIARHQAKNIQYF.

The V call is TRBV6-1, the J call TRBJ2-3, with D tentatively TRBD2 (6 bases). V lost 7 bases, J lost 4 bases, and 21 bases lay in between. The CDR3 has 16 residues. The germline V gene has CDR1 MNHNS and CDR2 SASEGT. The CDR3 reads CASTRPDYVLADTQYF. Here the CDR3 DNA reads TGTGCCAGCACTCGTCCGGACTACGTCTTGGCAGATACGCAGTATTTT.

At least ten counts were recorded for this clonotype. The rearrangement uses TRBV4-1 and TRBJ1-1; D gene unclear. Trimming left V 4 bases short and J 1 base short, with 10 bases between. Germline CDR1 and CDR2: MGHRA and YSYEKL. There are 14 residues in the CDR3. CDR3 region: CASSPPGPNTEAFF. The CDR3 DNA sequence: TGCGCCAGCAGCCCTCCAGGACCGAACACTGAAGCTTTCTTT.

This clonotype has at least ten counts. This chain joins TRBV10-3 and TRBJ1-2; 12 nucleotides align to TRBD1. Germline V gene data show CDR1 as ENHRY and CDR2 as SYGVKD. This CDR3 contains 13 residues. Unmatched junction bases numbered 5, after V lost 8 bases and J lost 7 bases. The CDR3 region has the DNA TGTGCCATCGGGGGACAGGGGGCGCGTGGCTACACCTTC. Its translation is CAIGGQGARGYTF.

This clonotype was recorded many times. This chain links TRBV20-1 with TRBJ2-5, with 7 bases identical to TRBD2. After removal of 5 bases from V and 7 bases from J, the junction contained 7 bases not matched to a gene. There are 12 residues in the CDR3. Germline V gene sequence: CDR1 DFQATT, CDR2 SNEGSKA (reference sequence). DNA for the CDR3: TGCAGTGCTGGGGGGGAAGACGTGACCCAGTACTTC. Its translation: CSAGGEDVTQYF.

This clonotype was observed at least ten times. The chain is built from TRBV11-3 and TRBJ2-5, with 15 bases matching TRBD2. V shed 4 bases and J 1 base; nucleotides not matched to a gene: 1. This CDR3 is built from 16 residues. Germline assignment: CDR1 SGHNT and CDR2 YENEEA. CDR3: CASSSGLAGGQETQYF. The CDR3 bases are TGTGCCAGCAGCTCGGGACTAGCGGGGGGCCAAGAGACCCAGTACTTC.

This clonotype was detected ten times or more. In nucleotides, the CDR3 is TGTGCCAGCAAACCCCGGGACACGCGCGAGCAGTACTTC. Translating it yields CASKPRDTREQYF. The chain joins TRBV6-2 or TRBV6-3 to TRBJ2-7; D is possibly TRBD1 (6 bases). V was shortened by 7 bases and J by 6 bases, with 16 bases between the two germline ends. CDR3 length equals 13 residues. Per germline, CDR1 MNHEY and CDR2 SVGEGT.

The sample holds many counts of this clonotype. The rearrangement uses TRBV7-6 and TRBJ2-2, with 13 bases identical to TRBD2. This CDR3 has 17 amino acids. Germline V gives CDR1 SGHVS, CDR2 FNYEAQ. The V segment lost 6 bases and the J segment 6 bases; nucleotides outside the gene matches: 10. In DNA form, the CDR3 reads TGTGCCAGCAGATTTACGACCGGACTAGCGGGAGCCGGGGAGCTGTTTTTT. Encoded protein: CASRFTTGLAGAGELFF.

This clonotype was observed at least ten times. The chain combines TRBV10-2 with TRBJ2-6, with D maybe TRBD1 (5 bases). V was clipped by 2 bases and J by 0 bases, with 5 bases between them. Per the germline V gene, CDR1 is WSHSY and CDR2 is SAAADI. This CDR3 contains 15 residues. As DNA, the CDR3 is TGCGCCAGCAGTGAGAGGGGCTCTGGGGCCAACGTCCTGACTTTC. Protein product: CASSERGSGANVLTF.

This clonotype was detected many times. This chain links TRBV3-2 with TRBJ2-1; the table gives TRBD1 as D, unverified against the DNA. TRBV3-2 is a pseudogene locus. This CDR3 is 18 amino acids long. The CDR3 reads CASSQDGKGREKNNEQFF. CDR3 nucleotides: TGTGCCAGCAGCCAAGATGGGAAGGGCAGGGAAAAGAACAATGAGCAGTTCTTC.

The chain joins TRBV4-3 to TRBJ2-1, with 10 bases aligning to TRBD2. This CDR3 is 15 amino acids long. With V trimmed by 3 bases and J by 2 bases, 1 base remained unmatched. In germline, CDR1 is LGHNA, CDR2 YSLEER. In DNA form, the CDR3 reads TGCGCCAGCAGCCACAGCGGGAGGGCCTACAATGAGCAGTTCTTC. Amino acid sequence: CASSHSGRAYNEQFF.

This clonotype was seen ten or more times. V is TRBV11-2 and J is TRBJ2-7; the match to TRBD2 covers 9 bases. CDR3 length: 18 residues. CDR1 is SGHAT, CDR2 FQNNGV, per germline. The V segment lost 5 bases and the J segment 3 bases; nucleotides outside the gene matches: 17. The CDR3 reads CASSPELSTSGNYYEQYF. The CDR3 nucleotides read TGTGCCAGCAGCCCAGAGCTCTCGACTAGCGGAAATTACTACGAGCAGTACTTC.

This clonotype was seen at least ten times. This sequence joins TRBV27 and TRBJ2-1; possibly TRBD1 or TRBD2 for D (6 bases each). The V gene's germline CDR1 is MNHEY and CDR2 SMNVEV (reference sequence). The CDR3 is 16 residues long. V shed 6 bases and J shed 10 bases, with 25 bases lying between them. The chain's CDR3 is CASSYDPGAKLGEQFF. The CDR3 DNA sequence: TGTGCCAGCAGCTATGACCCGGGGGCCAAGTTAGGAGAGCAGTTCTTC.

Only a few counts were recorded for this clonotype. CDR3 sequence (DNA): TGTGCCACCTACAGGGGGTACCAAGAGACCCAGTACTTC. Encoded protein: CATYRGYQETQYF. The V call is TRBV2, the J call TRBJ2-5; 8 positions match TRBD1. Germline CDR1 and CDR2: SNHLY and FYNNEI. The CDR3 spans 13 residues. With 10 bases clipped from V and 0 bases from J, the junction kept 4 bases outside the gene matches.

To note about this clonotype: Relative to the germline gene, one junction end is altered; a read error may explain this. The chain couples TRBV18 to TRBJ1-5, with 11 bases lining up with TRBD1. Per the germline V gene, CDR1 is KGHSH and CDR2 is LQKENI. The CDR3 consists of 16 residues. The CDR3 DNA reads TGTACCAGCTCACCCACCGGGACAGGGGGAAATCAGCCCCAGCATTTT. Translation gives CTSSPTGTGGNQPQHF. The full variable domain, completed using reference TRBV18 and TRBJ1-5, is NAGVMQNPRHLVRRRGQEARLRCSPMKGHSHVYWYRQLPEEGLKFMVYLQKENIIDESGMPKERFSAEFPKEGPSILRIQQVVRGDSAAYFCTSSPTGTGGNQPQHFGDGTRLSIL.

This clonotype was seen repeatedly, ten times or more. J is TRBJ1-1 and V is TRBV18; tentatively, D is TRBD1 (5 bases). CDR3 length: 12 residues. Trimming pared 4 bases from V and 8 bases from J, leaving 11 bases between. The germline gives CDR1 KGHSH, CDR2 LQKENI. The CDR3, as DNA: TGTGCCAGCTCACAACGGGACCTGGAAGCTTTCTTT. Translation: CASSQRDLEAFF.

Ten or more counts support this clonotype. CDR3 sequence: CASSRLGATDTQYF. In DNA form, the CDR3 reads TGTGCCAGCAGCCGATTAGGGGCCACAGATACGCAGTATTTT. The J gene is TRBJ2-3, the V gene TRBV11-2; TRBD1 might be the D (5 bases). This CDR3 comprises 14 residues. Deletions cut 5 bases from V and 2 bases from J, with 11 bases between. Per germline, CDR1 SGHAT and CDR2 FQNNGV.

This clonotype was seen repeatedly, ten times or more. The chain has TRBV27 and TRBJ1-6; no clear D. The CDR3 loop spans 16 amino acids. Per the germline V gene, CDR1 is MNHEY and CDR2 is SMNVEV (reference sequence). Trimming shortened V by 6 bases and J by 0 bases, and 12 bases separated the two germline ends. The CDR3 protein is CASSELTDSYNSPLHF. The CDR3 coding sequence is TGTGCCAGCAGCGAACTTACAGACTCCTATAATTCACCCCTCCACTTT.

The chain has TRBV20-1 and TRBJ2-4; D tentatively fits TRBD1 or TRBD2 (6 bases each). V lost 1 base and J lost 3, with 13 bases in between. In germline, CDR1 is DFQATT, CDR2 SNEGSKA (reference sequence). CDR3 size: 15 residues. CDR3 sequence: CSARGGTPNKNIQYF. CDR3 sequence (DNA): TGCAGTGCTAGAGGCGGGACACCAAACAAAAACATTCAGTACTTC.

The CDR3 spells CSAPGQGMSEKLFF. CDR3 DNA sequence: TGCAGTGCCCCCGGACAGGGGATGAGTGAAAAACTGTTTTTT. The rearrangement uses TRBV20-1 and TRBJ1-4, with 9 bases matching TRBD1. Germline assignment: CDR1 DFQATT and CDR2 SNEGSKA (reference sequence). J lost 7 bases, V lost 6 bases, and 9 bases had no gene match. The CDR3 contains 14 residues.

J is TRBJ2-4 and V is TRBV5-1; unclear D gene. V lost 4 bases and J lost 0, with 14 bases in between. Looked up from germline, CDR1 is SGHRS and CDR2 is YFSETQ. This CDR3 spans 16 amino acids. The CDR3 protein is CASSLRFESAKNIQYF. The CDR3 nucleotides read TGCGCCAGCAGCCTTCGTTTCGAATCAGCCAAAAACATTCAGTACTTC.

This clonotype occurred many times. The CDR3 sequence: CASSRLAGNQPQHF. In DNA form, the CDR3 reads TGTGCCAGCAGCCGATTAGCGGGCAATCAGCCCCAGCATTTT. The genes are TRBV9 and TRBJ1-5; D call uncertain. Germline assignment: CDR1 SGDLS and CDR2 YYNGEE. Trimming cost V 4 bases and J 2 bases, with 10 bases left between them. The CDR3 spans 14 residues.

Concerning this clonotype itself: This may come from a read error, since a much larger clone is one base off. The CDR3 reads CASSLSADHSCEQYF. The CDR3 DNA reads as TGTGCCAGCAGCTTATCAGCAGACCATAGCTGCGAGCAGTACTTC. V and J are TRBV11-2 and TRBJ2-7, with D unresolved. Germline V lookup: CDR1 SGHAT, CDR2 FQNNGV. The germline V and J ends were trimmed by 2 bases and 6 bases, with 17 bases remaining between them. CDR3 length equals 15 residues.